Each of the 3 T cell receptor beta chains below was sequenced from the same sample in a study of blood T cell repertoires in COVID-19. Some clones are missing from TCRdb's copy, which holds only in-frame ones; the method was immunoSEQ multiplex PCR. The sample contains approximately 150,000 clones, around 83% of which appear only once. The specimen sequenced was peripheral blood. These receptor sequences come from a woman in her sixties with acute or convalescent COVID-19.

V gene TRBV10-1 combines with J gene TRBJ2-3; TRBD2 aligns across 7 bases. The CDR3 runs 16 residues. Germline assignment: CDR1 WNHNN and CDR2 SYGVQD (reference sequence). V shed 0 bases, J shed 2 bases, and the junction held 5 bases outside the gene matches. The CDR3 nucleotides are TGCGCCAGCAGTGAGTCTGGACTAGGATTCACAGATACGCAGTATTTT. Translating it yields CASSESGLGFTDTQYF.

The DNA of the CDR3 is TGTGCCAGCAGTCCAACAGGGTTGAGCACAGATACGCAGTATTTT. Translating gives CASSPTGLSTDTQYF. The chain couples TRBV7-6 to TRBJ2-3; D is perhaps TRBD1 (6 bases). The CDR3 runs 15 residues. Trimming stripped 6 bases from V and 0 bases from J, with 13 bases between. Germline CDR1 reads SGHVS; CDR2 reads FNYEAQ.

The V and J genes are TRBV5-5 and TRBJ2-2, with D uncertain. Trimming shortened V by 4 bases and J by 1 base, and 2 bases separated the two germline ends. Germline CDR1 reads SGHKS; CDR2 reads YYEKEE (reference sequence). The CDR3 consists of 12 residues. CDR3 region: CASSLNTGELFF. In nucleotides, the CDR3 is TGTGCCAGCAGCCTGAACACCGGGGAGCTGTTTTTT.